The next 15 T cell receptor beta chains were all read from a single sample in a study of cytotoxic CD8 clonotypes in ibrutinib-treated CLL. The table came from immunoSEQ multiplex PCR; TCRdb's copy has only in-frame clones and leaves some out. The sample yields 95,000 to 100,000 clones, around 73% seen once. Sequences were derived from PBMCs, sampled after 12 months of ibrutinib treatment. These receptor sequences come from a human donor with chronic lymphocytic leukemia.

This sequence joins TRBV4-1 and TRBJ1-2; 10 positions match TRBD1. The CDR3 has 16 residues. Germline V CDR1 and CDR2: MGHRA, YSYEKL. V gave up 1 base and J gave up 4 bases; unmatched junction bases: 6. The CDR3 spells CASSQVGTGAFYGYTF. CDR3 DNA sequence: TGCGCCAGCAGCCAAGTGGGGACAGGGGCCTTCTATGGCTACACCTTC.

The genes are TRBV5-1 and TRBJ2-2; D is ambiguous. Trimming removed 1 base at V and 6 bases at J, with 10 bases between. Germline V gene data show CDR1 as SGHRS and CDR2 as YFSETQ. CDR3 length equals 14 residues. CDR3: CASSLMEIAGELFF. Written as DNA, the CDR3 is TGCGCCAGCAGCTTGATGGAAATAGCCGGGGAGCTGTTTTTT.

This chain uses TRBV7-2 with TRBJ1-2; perhaps TRBD1 as D (5 bases). The germline gives CDR1 SGHTA, CDR2 FQGNSA. The CDR3 sequence is 12 residues long. The V end was cut by 5 bases, the J end by 4 bases, with 8 bases between. The CDR3, as DNA: TGTGCCAGCAGCCCGGGGCTCTATGGCTACACCTTC. It codes for CASSPGLYGYTF.

The rearrangement uses TRBV29-1 and TRBJ2-1; a weak D match, TRBD2 (6 bases). Trimming took 0 bases from V and 5 from J, leaving 11 bases between them. The CDR3 spans 14 residues. The germline CDR1 and CDR2 sequences are SQVTM and ANQGSEA. The CDR3 sequence is CSVEDRRGNNEQFF. As DNA, the CDR3 is TGCAGCGTTGAAGATCGACGGGGGAACAATGAGCAGTTCTTC.

The genes are TRBV7-2 and TRBJ2-6; TRBD1 might be the D (7 bases). The CDR3 spans 18 residues. Trimming cost V 1 base and J 0 bases, with 13 bases left between them. Germline V gene lookup returns CDR1 SGHTA and CDR2 FQGNSA. This CDR3 is CASSLGGRGASGANVLTF. The CDR3 DNA is TGTGCCAGCAGCTTAGGAGGCAGGGGGGCCTCTGGGGCCAACGTCCTGACTTTC.

This clone was picked up a small number of times. The chain links TRBV7-9 to TRBJ1-1, with a tentative D call TRBD1 (5 bases). The CDR3 loop spans 13 amino acids. V lost 5 bases, J lost 5 bases, and 12 bases lay in between. The germline gives CDR1 SEHNR, CDR2 FQNEAQ (reference sequence). CDR3 sequence reads: CASSPEGETEAFF. Written as DNA, the CDR3 is TGTGCCAGCAGCCCCGAAGGGGAAACTGAAGCTTTCTTT.

This clone was seen only once. The chain joins TRBV21-1 to TRBJ1-4; TRBD1 reflects the table's D call only, with no check against the DNA. TRBV21-1 is classified as a pseudogene. The CDR3 has 11 amino acids. The CDR3 here is CASSKVDRLFF. The CDR3 nucleotides are TGTGCCAGCAGCAAAGTAGACAGACTGTTTTTT.

The rearrangement links TRBV6-1 to TRBJ1-1; 9 nucleotides match TRBD1. Losses at the gene ends were 6 bases for V and 5 bases for J; bases not matched to a gene: 7. The germline CDR1 and CDR2 sequences are MNHNS and SASEGT. This CDR3 contains 14 residues. This CDR3 is CASRTTGGETEAFF. As DNA, the CDR3 is TGTGCCAGCAGAACGACAGGGGGAGAAACTGAAGCTTTCTTT.

The chain links TRBV9 to TRBJ2-6, with 8 bases lining up with TRBD1. CDR1 is SGDLS and CDR2 is YYNGEE in the germline V gene. The CDR3 sequence is 19 residues long. V shed 1 base and J 2 bases; nucleotides not matched to a gene: 11. This CDR3 is CASSVPYGQGVTGANVLTF. The DNA for the CDR3 is TGTGCCAGCAGCGTACCCTACGGACAGGGAGTAACTGGGGCCAACGTCCTGACTTTC.

The chain couples TRBV6-4 to TRBJ2-1, with TRBD2 matching 7 bases. Per germline, CDR1 MRHNA and CDR2 SNTAGT. This CDR3 is 16 amino acids long. The ends lost 0 bases at V and 5 bases at J; junction bases unmatched: 7. CDR3 in DNA: TGTGCCAGCAGTGACTCGTGGGGGGGGAGGGACAATGAGCAGTTCTTC. It yields the protein CASSDSWGGRDNEQFF.

This clone turned up a few times. This sequence joins TRBV7-3 and TRBJ2-6, with 9 bases matching TRBD2. Germline V gives CDR1 SGHTA, CDR2 FQGTGA. V shed 0 bases and J 0 bases; nucleotides not matched to a gene: 6. The CDR3 has 19 amino acids. CDR3 amino acids: CASSLTTSGYLSGANVLTF. The DNA for the CDR3 is TGTGCCAGCAGCTTAACTACTAGCGGGTACCTCTCTGGGGCCAACGTCCTGACTTTC.

The J gene is TRBJ2-1, the V gene TRBV2, with D perhaps matching TRBD2 (6 bases). CDR1 and CDR2 from the germline V gene are SNHLY and FYNNEI. Between the trimmed V and J ends, which lost 5 bases and 0 bases, there was a span of 17 bases. This CDR3 has 17 amino acids. CDR3 nucleotides: TGTGCCAGCAGTCCCCTGGCGGGGATGAGCTCCTACAATGAGCAGTTCTTC. Protein product: CASSPLAGMSSYNEQFF. The full variable domain, with the rest looked up from reference TRBV2 and TRBJ2-1, is EPEVTQTPSHQVTQMGQEVILRCVPISNHLYFYWYRQILGQKVEFLVSFYNNEISEKSEIFDDQFSVERPDGSNFTLKIRSTKLEDSAMYFCASSPLAGMSSYNEQFFGPGTRLTVL.

This chain links TRBV6-1 with TRBJ2-3; D tentatively fits TRBD1 or TRBD2 (6 bases each). Germline V lookup: CDR1 MNHNS, CDR2 SASEGT. V shed 4 bases and J shed 0 bases, with 14 bases lying between them. The CDR3 covers 16 residues. The CDR3 region is CASSGRGAGSTDTQYF. In DNA, the CDR3 is TGTGCCAGCAGTGGAAGGGGGGCGGGTAGCACAGATACGCAGTATTTT.

This sequence joins TRBV19 and TRBJ2-6; D uncertain. Trimming left V 7 bases short and J 0 bases short, with 13 bases between. The CDR3 spans 16 residues. Germline CDR1 is LNHDA and CDR2 is SQIVND (reference sequence). CDR3 nucleotides: TGTGCCAGTACCCCCGAACACATCTCTGGGGCCAACGTCCTGACTTTC. It is translated as CASTPEHISGANVLTF.

The chain recombines TRBV28 with TRBJ1-3; a weak D match, TRBD1 (6 bases). The CDR3 contains 15 residues. Germline CDR1 is MDHEN and CDR2 is SYDVKM. V was shortened by 3 bases and J by 0 bases, with 9 bases between the two germline ends. The CDR3 is CASSLDRFSGNTIYF. The CDR3 DNA reads as TGTGCCAGCAGTTTGGACAGATTCTCTGGAAACACCATATATTTT.